A selection of T cell receptor beta chains follows, all from one sample in a study of PD-1 blockade in classical Hodgkin lymphoma. The method was immunoSEQ multiplex PCR; TCRdb's version includes in-frame clones alone and lacks a portion of them. Of 22,000 or so clones in the sample, roughly nine tenths were seen once. The sequenced sample was CD4+ T cells from blood. The receptors originated from a human donor with classical Hodgkin lymphoma. Both conserved end residues are part of each CDR3. Each record gives: clone size, J gene, D gene, V gene, CDR3 protein, CDR3 DNA. A D gene is named only where the DNA matches it firmly. The size of a clone is reported for some rows only, either as once, few or many, or as a class for expanded clones.

few,TRBJ1-1,-,TRBV30,CAWSVDVNTEAFF,TGTGCCTGGAGCGTAGATGTGAACACTGAAGCTTTCTTT
-,TRBJ1-2,-,TRBV20-1,CSAKEGKGYTF,TGCAGTGCTAAAGAAGGGAAGGGCTACACCTTC
-,TRBJ1-6,-,TRBV28,CASSLTTQGDLHF,TGTGCCAGCAGTTTAACGACCCAGGGAGACCTCCACTTT
-,TRBJ2-2,TRBD2,TRBV7-8,CASSPAGVTGELFF,TGTGCCAGCAGCCCGGCGGGGGTGACCGGGGAGCTGTTTTTT
once,TRBJ1-6,-,TRBV27,CASSLDIVSSYNSPLHF,TGTGCCAGCAGTTTAGACATAGTGAGCTCCTATAATTCACCCCTCCACTTT
-,TRBJ2-1,TRBD2,TRBV10-2,CASSLAAYNEQFF,TGCGCCAGCTCACTAGCGGCCTACAATGAGCAGTTCTTC
-,TRBJ2-7,-,TRBV7-2,CASSSRSSGDRYEQYF,TGTGCCAGCAGCTCACGTTCCAGCGGCGATAGATACGAGCAGTACTTC
-,TRBJ2-7,-,TRBV19,CASSMISGDEQYF,TGTGCCAGTAGTATGATTAGCGGCGACGAGCAGTACTTC
-,TRBJ2-7,TRBD2,TRBV13,CASSAGLAGAHEQYF,TGTGCCAGCAGCGCCGGACTAGCGGGAGCCCACGAGCAGTACTTC
-,TRBJ1-4,-,TRBV25-1,CASSEDRGSGEKLFF,TGTGCCAGCAGTGAAGATCGGGGTAGTGGGGAAAAACTGTTTTTT
-,TRBJ2-5,TRBD1,TRBV11-2,CASSPTGARETQYF,TGTGCCAGCAGCCCGACAGGGGCGAGGGAGACCCAGTACTTC
-,TRBJ2-7,-,TRBV7-2,CASSLVGGYEQYF,TGTGCCAGCAGCTTAGTAGGTGGCTACGAGCAGTACTTC
once,TRBJ2-1,-,TRBV19,CASSIAESSYNEQFF,TGTGCCAGTAGTATAGCGGAAAGCTCCTACAATGAGCAGTTCTTC
few,TRBJ2-1,-,TRBV7-9,CASSLGHEQFF,TGTGCCAGCAGCTTAGGGCACGAGCAGTTCTTC
-,TRBJ2-1,-,TRBV5-6,CASSEMVAELFNNEQFF,TGTGCCAGCAGCGAGATGGTAGCGGAGCTATTCAACAATGAGCAGTTCTTC
-,TRBJ2-1,-,TRBV11-3,CASSLLGHRSYNEQFF,TGTGCCAGCAGCTTATTGGGACACCGCTCCTACAATGAGCAGTTCTTC
-,TRBJ2-6,-,TRBV5-1,CASSLDIAGANVLTF,TGCGCCAGCAGCTTGGACATTGCTGGGGCCAACGTCCTGACTTTC
-,TRBJ2-5,-,TRBV18,CASSPRSGGPQETQYF,TGTGCCAGCTCACCACGGAGTGGGGGGCCCCAAGAGACCCAGTACTTC
once,TRBJ2-1,TRBD2,TRBV5-5,CASMSGLAGYNEQFF,TGTGCCAGCATGTCCGGCCTAGCGGGGTACAATGAGCAGTTCTTC
-,TRBJ2-5,-,TRBV7-2,CASSIQGVETQYF,TGTGCCAGCAGCATCCAGGGCGTGGAGACCCAGTACTTC
-,TRBJ2-7,-,TRBV5-8,CASSPKGGPSSYEQYF,TGTGCCAGCAGCCCCAAGGGGGGGCCAAGCTCCTACGAGCAGTACTTC
-,TRBJ2-7,-,TRBV30,CAWSVGTTYEQYF,TGTGCCTGGAGCGTGGGGACCACCTACGAGCAGTACTTC
-,TRBJ1-3,-,TRBV6-1,CASSGPLTSGNTIYF,TGTGCCAGCAGTGGACCGCTAACCTCTGGAAACACCATATATTTT
-,TRBJ2-1,-,TRBV7-2,CASSLIKGAGRENEQFF,TGTGCCAGCAGCTTAATAAAAGGCGCGGGCAGGGAAAATGAGCAGTTCTTC
-,TRBJ2-3,TRBD1,TRBV10-3,CAINPGQTLMDTQYF,TGTGCCATCAACCCGGGACAGACTCTGATGGATACGCAGTATTTT
-,TRBJ2-7,TRBD1,TRBV9,CASSVDPGQGSEQYF,TGTGCCAGCAGCGTCGACCCGGGACAGGGGTCCGAGCAGTACTTC